The 24 T cell receptor beta chains below all came from one sample that was sequenced in a study of cytomegalovirus exposure and HLA in healthy donors. PCR was performed using 60 Vbeta and 13 Jbeta primers. Clones were sequenced by immunoSEQ multiplex PCR, and TCRdb holds only the in-frame ones, with some missing. The table has under 200,000 clones, roughly 75% seen once. Sequencing was carried out using PBMCs. The receptors derive from a male donor in good health and CMV-seronegative.

This clone was recorded a few times. The chain has TRBV6-5 and TRBJ2-7; tentative D call: TRBD1 (6 bases). Trimming pared 4 bases from V and 0 bases from J, leaving 10 bases between. Germline V gives CDR1 MNHEY, CDR2 SVGAGI. The CDR3 length is 14 residues. CDR3 bases: TGTGCCAGCAGTTTCGGACAGAGCTCCTACGAGCAGTACTTC. This codes for CASSFGQSSYEQYF.

The gene calls are TRBV28 and TRBJ1-2; TRBD1 might be the D (6 bases). Germline V gene sequence: CDR1 MDHEN, CDR2 SYDVKM. V was shortened by 7 bases and J by 1 base, with 13 bases between the two germline ends. There are 14 residues in the CDR3. CDR3: CASISGTNNYGYTF. DNA of the CDR3: TGTGCCAGCATCTCCGGGACAAATAACTATGGCTACACCTTC.

The chain combines TRBV4-1 with TRBJ2-2, with 7 bases fitting TRBD1. Trimming cost V 5 bases and J 5 bases; bases outside gene matches: 8. Per the germline V gene, CDR1 is MGHRA and CDR2 is YSYEKL. The CDR3 is 15 residues long. The CDR3 nucleotides are TGCGCCAGCAGCTATACCGGGACAGTAACCGGGGAGCTGTTTTTT. Encoded protein: CASSYTGTVTGELFF.

This chain connects TRBV6-4 to TRBJ2-2, with a weak D call TRBD2 (6 bases). CDR3 length equals 16 residues. V was pared by 0 bases and J by 2 bases, with 10 bases between. Germline CDR1 MRHNA, CDR2 SNTAGT. DNA of the CDR3: TGTGCCAGCAGTGACTCCGGGGGAACAAACACCGGGGAGCTGTTTTTT. This gives the protein CASSDSGGTNTGELFF.

The chain joins TRBV9 to TRBJ1-1; D gene unclear. This CDR3 is built from 13 residues. Germline V gene lookup returns CDR1 SGDLS and CDR2 YYNGEE. The V end lost 1 base, the J end lost 8 bases, and 12 bases lay between the germline ends. In nucleotides, the CDR3 is TGTGCCAGCAGCGTAAGGGTGGACTCCGAAGCTTTCTTT. Residues: CASSVRVDSEAFF.

V gene TRBV19 combines with J gene TRBJ2-7; 8 bases fit TRBD2. J gave up 3 bases and V 5 bases, and 9 bases lay outside the gene matches. The CDR3 spans 15 residues. Per germline, CDR1 LNHDA and CDR2 SQIVND (reference sequence). The CDR3 spells CASSPRGGLVYEQYF. The CDR3 region has the DNA TGTGCCAGTAGTCCCCGGGGGGGACTAGTCTACGAGCAGTACTTC.

The gene calls are TRBV19 and TRBJ2-6; D possibly corresponds to TRBD2 (5 bases). The CDR3 spans 15 residues. CDR1 and CDR2 from the germline V gene are LNHDA and SQIVND (reference sequence). Trimming removed 2 bases from V and 2 bases from J, with 7 bases in between. This chain's CDR3 is CASSIKRAGANVLTF. The CDR3 coding sequence is TGTGCCAGTAGTATAAAGAGGGCTGGGGCCAACGTCCTGACTTTC.

This clone is a singleton in its sample. The chain carries TRBV6-6 and TRBJ1-2; no reliable D call. V was cut by 4 bases and J by 5 bases, with 5 bases left in between. Germline CDR1 and CDR2: MNHNY and SVGAGI (reference sequence). CDR3 length: 11 amino acids. CDR3 residues: CASSSPYGYTF. The CDR3 DNA sequence: TGTGCCAGCAGTTCCCCATATGGCTACACCTTC.

The V gene is TRBV25-1, the J gene TRBJ2-7, with D perhaps TRBD2 (6 bases). The germline gives CDR1 MGHDK, CDR2 SYGVNS. CDR3 length: 14 amino acids. V was cut by 6 bases and J by 5 bases, with 17 bases left in between. In DNA form, the CDR3 reads TGTGCCAGCAGCCCTGGAGGGTACGGCGACGAGCAGTACTTC. Protein: CASSPGGYGDEQYF.

This clone occurred a few times. V is TRBV7-9 and J is TRBJ1-1, with D maybe TRBD1 (6 bases). The germline V gene has CDR1 SEHNR and CDR2 FQNEAQ (reference sequence). Trimming removed 7 bases at V and 0 bases at J, with 12 bases between. This CDR3 has 14 amino acids. The DNA for the CDR3 is TGTGCCAGCACCGGACAGATGATGAACACTGAAGCTTTCTTT. This encodes CASTGQMMNTEAFF.

The rearrangement links TRBV19 to TRBJ1-1, with D uncertain. This CDR3 is 15 amino acids long. Trimming cost V 7 bases and J 0 bases, with 15 bases left between them. CDR1 LNHDA and CDR2 SQIVND come from the germline V gene (reference sequence). This CDR3 reads CASTPAASMNTEAFF. The CDR3 coding sequence is TGTGCCAGTACTCCAGCGGCCAGCATGAACACTGAAGCTTTCTTT.

The chain employs TRBV27 and TRBJ2-2, with 10 bases matching TRBD1. The germline gives CDR1 MNHEY, CDR2 SMNVEV (reference sequence). Trimming took 11 bases from V and 6 from J; bases not matched to a gene: 12. The CDR3 has 15 residues. The CDR3 region is CAPGGTGVRSGELFF. CDR3 nucleotides: TGTGCCCCGGGGGGGACAGGGGTTAGGTCCGGGGAGCTGTTTTTT.

The J gene is TRBJ2-7, the V gene TRBV6-5; no clear D. The CDR3 is 15 amino acids. Germline V CDR1 and CDR2: MNHEY, SVGAGI. V lost 6 bases, J lost 0 bases, and 15 bases lay in between. The CDR3 nucleotides are TGTGCCAGCAGCACTATATCCGGTGGCTCCTACGAGCAGTACTTC. This encodes CASSTISGGSYEQYF.

The gene calls are TRBV19 and TRBJ2-2; a possible D gene is TRBD2 (6 bases). Trimming shortened V by 7 bases and J by 3 bases, and 12 bases separated the two germline ends. Germline V gene data show CDR1 as LNHDA and CDR2 as SQIVND (reference sequence). This CDR3 is built from 14 residues. CDR3 sequence reads: CASKWGGDTGELFF. The DNA for the CDR3 is TGTGCCAGTAAATGGGGCGGGGACACCGGGGAGCTGTTTTTT.

This chain joins TRBV5-1 and TRBJ2-3, with 11 bases fitting TRBD2. Germline V gene lookup returns CDR1 SGHRS and CDR2 YFSETQ. The CDR3 sequence is 17 residues long. J gave up 0 bases and V 4 bases, and 7 bases lay outside the gene matches. CDR3 sequence (DNA): TGCGCCAGCAGCCGCGTAGCGGGAGGGACTAGCACAGATACGCAGTATTTT. It specifies CASSRVAGGTSTDTQYF.

About this clone itself: Other DNA sequences in the sample encode the same CDR3. The chain is built from TRBV5-8 and TRBJ2-7; 11 positions agree with TRBD2. Germline V gives CDR1 SGHTS, CDR2 YDEGEE. The CDR3 totals 16 residues. V dropped 0 bases and J dropped 2; count of bases not matched to a gene: 4. In nucleotides, the CDR3 is TGTGCCAGCAGCTTGGGTCTACTAGCGGGAGCCTACGAGCAGTACTTC. This translates into CASSLGLLAGAYEQYF. The whole variable domain, remainder taken from reference TRBV5-8 and TRBJ2-7, is EAGVTQSPTHLIKTRGQQATLRCSPISGHTSVYWYQQALGLGLQFLLWYDEGEERNRGNFPPRFSGRQFPNYSSELNVNALELEDSALYLCASSLGLLAGAYEQYFGPGTRLTVT.

The chain recombines TRBV28 with TRBJ2-3; possibly TRBD2 for D (6 bases). CDR3 length equals 13 residues. Germline V gene lookup returns CDR1 MDHEN and CDR2 SYDVKM. The V end was cut by 7 bases, the J end by 4 bases, with 12 bases between. This chain's CDR3 is CASTLSGADTQYF. The CDR3, as DNA: TGTGCCAGCACCCTCTCGGGGGCAGATACGCAGTATTTT.

This clone was counted a single time. Other DNA sequences from this sample encode an identical CDR3 as well. CDR3 region: CASSDSDSGGAAEQFF. DNA of the CDR3: TGTGCCAGCAGTGACTCTGATAGCGGAGGGGCCGCTGAGCAGTTCTTC. The chain carries TRBV6-4 and TRBJ2-1, with D possibly matching TRBD2 (6 bases). The CDR3 sequence is 16 residues long. The germline CDR1 and CDR2 sequences are MRHNA and SNTAGT. Trimming pared 0 bases from V and 9 bases from J, leaving 18 bases between.

The sample holds a few counts of this clone. V and J are TRBV15 and TRBJ1-4, with 9 nucleotides matching TRBD1. Looked up from germline, CDR1 is LNHNV and CDR2 is YYDKDF (reference sequence). The CDR3 has 15 amino acids. V was pared by 0 bases and J by 8 bases, with 4 bases of the junction left unmatched. CDR3 bases: TGTGCCACCAGCAGAGACACAGGGGGCGGCGAAAAACTGTTTTTT. It is translated as CATSRDTGGGEKLFF.

The chain combines TRBV27 with TRBJ2-3; 8 bases are shared with TRBD1. The length of the CDR3 is 15 residues. CDR1 and CDR2 from the germline V gene are MNHEY and SMNVEV (reference sequence). V lost 1 base and J lost 4; bases outside the gene matches: 4. The CDR3 loop reads CASSLWQGAADTQYF. The CDR3 DNA reads TGTGCCAGCAGTTTATGGCAGGGGGCTGCAGATACGCAGTATTTT.

V and J are TRBV27 and TRBJ2-5, with 10 bases identical to TRBD2. Germline CDR1 and CDR2: MNHEY and SMNVEV (reference sequence). The trim removed 6 bases at V and 2 bases at J, leaving 3 bases unmatched. This CDR3 has 14 amino acids. The CDR3: CASSLLAGQETQYF. For the CDR3, the DNA is TGTGCCAGCAGCCTACTAGCGGGGCAAGAGACCCAGTACTTC.

The chain uses TRBV7-6 and TRBJ2-7, with D possibly matching TRBD2 (6 bases). V lost 0 bases to trimming and J lost 3 bases, with 15 bases between them. The germline CDR1 and CDR2 sequences are SGHVS and FNYEAQ. The CDR3 extends over 16 amino acids. The CDR3 region is CASSLAISTGGYEQYF. The CDR3 DNA reads as TGTGCCAGCAGCTTAGCTATTAGTACCGGGGGCTACGAGCAGTACTTC. Together with reference TRBV7-6 and TRBJ2-7, the CDR3 gives the full variable domain: GAGVSQSPRYKVTKRGQDVALRCDPISGHVSLYWYRQALGQGPEFLTYFNYEAQQDKSGLPNDRFSAERPEGSISTLTIQRTEQRDSAMYRCASSLAISTGGYEQYFGPGTRLTVT.

This clone showed up just a few times. This chain uses TRBV6-5 with TRBJ1-2, with TRBD1 identical over 7 bases. Germline V gene sequence: CDR1 MNHEY, CDR2 SVGAGI. The junction had 8 bases not matched to a gene; V was cut back by 5 bases and J by 8 bases. The CDR3 spans 13 residues. CDR3: CASSKTGAQGYTF. The DNA of the CDR3 is TGTGCCAGCAGTAAAACAGGGGCACAAGGCTACACCTTC.

V usage is TRBV30 and J usage is TRBJ2-6; 9 nucleotides align to TRBD2. The CDR3 extends over 18 amino acids. J was trimmed by 0 bases and V by 3 bases; bases with no gene match: 9. Per germline, CDR1 GTSNPN and CDR2 SVGIG (reference sequence). The CDR3 region is CAWRGHLAGFSGANVLTF. The CDR3 nucleotides are TGTGCCTGGAGGGGGCATCTAGCGGGATTCTCTGGGGCCAACGTCCTGACTTTC.